A single sample gave rise to the 32 T cell receptor beta chains below, sequenced in a study of cytomegalovirus exposure and HLA in healthy donors. 13 Jbeta primers and 60 Vbeta primers were used for the PCR. Here immunoSEQ multiplex PCR was the method, and the copy in TCRdb shows in-frame clones only, minus some. The sample carries some 110,000 clones, roughly 80% recorded once. Input material: PBMCs. Receptor source: a man aged 25-40 years in good health and CMV-seronegative.

With regard to this clone: The junction departs from the called germline gene at one end, perhaps through a read error. The CDR3 sequence: CAWSVYGRGRKNSQYF. As DNA, the CDR3 is TGTGCCTGGAGTGTCTATGGTCGGGGGAGAAAAAACAGTCAGTACTTC. This chain joins TRBV30 and TRBJ2-4, with D perhaps matching TRBD2 (6 bases). Germline values: CDR1 GTSNPN, CDR2 SVGIG (reference sequence). The CDR3 consists of 16 residues.

V usage is TRBV5-1 and J usage is TRBJ1-2, with 8 nucleotides matching TRBD1. Trimming took 8 bases from V and 4 from J; bases not matched to a gene: 7. In germline, CDR1 is SGHRS, CDR2 YFSETQ. CDR3 length equals 13 residues. The CDR3 coding sequence is TGCGCCAGTTCCACCACAGGGGGCTATGGCTACACCTTC. It translates to CASSTTGGYGYTF.

This chain uses TRBV27 with TRBJ1-5; D is unresolved. With 4 bases removed from V and 3 bases from J, the gap between germline ends came to 10 bases. The CDR3 sequence is 14 residues long. Germline values: CDR1 MNHEY, CDR2 SMNVEV (reference sequence). CDR3 bases: TGTGCCAGCAGTTCCGCGGGGTACAATCAGCCCCAGCATTTT. Residues: CASSSAGYNQPQHF.

The chain has TRBV5-4 and TRBJ1-1; TRBD1 might be the D (5 bases). CDR1 is SGHNT and CDR2 is YYREEE in the germline V gene (reference sequence). This CDR3 spans 14 amino acids. V dropped 0 bases and J dropped 4 bases, with 10 bases sitting between them. Written as DNA, the CDR3 is TGTGCCAGCAGCTTGGCCGGGGGGTTCACTGAAGCTTTCTTT. Protein product: CASSLAGGFTEAFF.

V is TRBV28 and J is TRBJ1-2; no clear D gene. The CDR3 totals 17 residues. Germline CDR1 and CDR2: MDHEN and SYDVKM. V was cut by 8 bases and J by 1 base, with 23 bases left in between. The CDR3 is CASEWGIGGNGNYGYTF. The DNA for the CDR3 is TGTGCCAGCGAATGGGGAATTGGAGGGAATGGTAACTATGGCTACACCTTC.

The chain couples TRBV5-1 to TRBJ1-4; TRBD1 matches 7 bases. The J segment lost 0 bases and the V segment lost 2 bases, leaving 10 bases of the junction unmatched. CDR3 length: 18 amino acids. Germline V gene data show CDR1 as SGHRS and CDR2 as YFSETQ. CDR3 coding DNA: TGCGCCAGCAGCTTACCTCCGGGACAGCTAACAACTAATGAAAAACTGTTTTTT. Encoded protein: CASSLPPGQLTTNEKLFF.

The CDR3 DNA reads as TGTGCCAGCAGCTCCACCCGGTACAATGAGCAGTTCTTC. Protein product: CASSSTRYNEQFF. This chain uses TRBV27 with TRBJ2-1; the D is unclear. This CDR3 contains 13 residues. Germline V CDR1 and CDR2: MNHEY, SMNVEV (reference sequence). The V and J ends lost 6 bases and 4 bases respectively, with 10 bases between them.

The rearrangement joins TRBV7-2 to TRBJ2-5; 8 bases line up with TRBD2. After removal of 5 bases from V and 5 bases from J, the junction contained 7 bases not matched to a gene. The CDR3 contains 14 residues. CDR1 SGHTA and CDR2 FQGNSA come from the germline V gene. The CDR3 loop reads CASSLPGGRETQYF. CDR3 coding DNA: TGTGCCAGCAGCCTTCCGGGGGGGCGGGAGACCCAGTACTTC.

The table lists this clone with a few counts. This chain links TRBV7-2 with TRBJ2-6, with D possibly being TRBD1 (7 bases). The germline gives CDR1 SGHTA, CDR2 FQGNSA. Deletions cut 1 base from V and 4 bases from J, with 14 bases between. This CDR3 has 17 amino acids. In DNA, the CDR3 is TGTGCCAGCAGCTTAGGCGCAGGGGGGCAGGGGGCCAACGTCCTGACTTTC. Protein: CASSLGAGGQGANVLTF.

The chain couples TRBV18 to TRBJ2-7; 9 nucleotides agree with TRBD1. The germline V gene encodes CDR1 KGHSH and CDR2 LQKENI. V shed 3 bases and J 6 bases; nucleotides not matched to a gene: 3. This CDR3 spans 13 amino acids. This chain's CDR3 is CASSPGQGLEQYF. The CDR3 nucleotides are TGTGCCAGCTCACCGGGACAGGGACTCGAGCAGTACTTC.

The J gene is TRBJ2-3, the V gene TRBV28; D remains unclear. The CDR3 has 13 residues. The V gene lost 6 bases and the J gene lost 6 bases, with 13 bases spanning the gap. CDR1 and CDR2 from the germline V gene are MDHEN and SYDVKM. The CDR3 loop reads CASRHQVPDTQYF. The DNA for the CDR3 is TGTGCCAGCAGGCACCAGGTTCCCGATACGCAGTATTTT. The whole variable domain, filled in from reference TRBV28 and TRBJ2-3, reads DVKVTQSSRYLVKRTGEKVFLECVQDMDHENMFWYRQDPGLGLRLIYFSYDVKMKEKGDIPEGYSVSREKKERFSLILESASTNQTSMYLCASRHQVPDTQYFGPGTRLTVL.

The CDR3 loop is CASSPQGWSSYNSPLHF. CDR3 in DNA: TGTGCCAGCAGCCCCCAGGGCTGGAGCTCCTATAATTCACCCCTCCACTTT. The J gene is TRBJ1-6, the V gene TRBV7-2; D may be TRBD1 (5 bases). This CDR3 region has 17 residues. Germline V CDR1 and CDR2: SGHTA, FQGNSA. V was shortened by 5 bases and J by 0 bases, with 14 bases between the two germline ends.

This chain links TRBV7-2 with TRBJ2-1; possibly TRBD1 for D (6 bases). This CDR3 contains 12 residues. Germline V lookup: CDR1 SGHTA, CDR2 FQGNSA. Trimming took off 5 bases at V and 16 bases at J, with 18 bases between the two ends. The CDR3 DNA follows: TGTGCCAGCAGCCCCAACAGGGTGTTCCTCTTCTTC. Encoded protein: CASSPNRVFLFF.

The V call is TRBV6-6, the J call TRBJ2-5; maybe TRBD2 (6 bases). The V gene lost 7 bases and the J gene lost 4 bases, with 13 bases spanning the gap. The germline gives CDR1 MNHNY, CDR2 SVGAGI (reference sequence). The CDR3 is 13 residues long. CDR3 DNA: TGTGCCAGCATTTCGGCGGGGACAGAGACCCAGTACTTC. The encoded protein is CASISAGTETQYF.

This clone was recorded only once. The CDR3, as DNA: TGTGCCAGCAGGAAGTCGGGGGGGCCTACCCAGTACTTC. It translates to CASRKSGGPTQYF. The gene calls are TRBV7-2 and TRBJ2-5, with TRBD2 matching 8 bases. In germline, CDR1 is SGHTA, CDR2 FQGNSA. This CDR3 contains 13 residues. Trimming took 6 bases from V and 8 from J; bases not matched to a gene: 8.

The V and J genes are TRBV29-1 and TRBJ2-7; a possible D gene is TRBD1 (6 bases). This CDR3 comprises 13 residues. Trimming left V 7 bases short and J 3 bases short, with 16 bases between. The germline V gene encodes CDR1 SQVTM and CDR2 ANQGSEA. The CDR3 spells CSAGRGSNYEQYF. In DNA form, the CDR3 reads TGCAGCGCCGGCAGGGGCAGTAACTACGAGCAGTACTTC.

This clone was recorded a few times. The rearrangement links TRBV2 to TRBJ2-5, with a tentative D call TRBD2 (5 bases). The CDR3 has 14 residues. V was cut by 3 bases and J by 4 bases, with 12 bases left in between. Germline CDR1 is SNHLY and CDR2 is FYNNEI. The CDR3, as DNA: TGTGCCAGCAGTGAGCGTGCGGGCCGAGAGACCCAGTACTTC. Translation gives CASSERAGRETQYF.

The chain joins TRBV11-2 to TRBJ2-7; 7 positions match TRBD1. The CDR3 is 13 residues long. Germline V gene sequence: CDR1 SGHAT, CDR2 FQNNGV. The ends lost 5 bases at V and 6 bases at J; junction bases unmatched: 7. The CDR3 sequence: CASSLDRRSEQYF. CDR3 coding DNA: TGTGCCAGCAGCCTGGACAGGAGAAGCGAGCAGTACTTC.

V gene TRBV7-9 combines with J gene TRBJ2-7, with D perhaps matching TRBD1 (6 bases). Germline CDR1 reads SEHNR; CDR2 reads FQNEAQ (reference sequence). This CDR3 is 15 amino acids long. V dropped 2 bases and J dropped 3 bases, with 14 bases sitting between them. CDR3 loop: CASSLLAGDYYEQYF. The CDR3 DNA follows: TGTGCCAGCAGCTTATTGGCAGGGGATTACTACGAGCAGTACTTC.

V and J are TRBV27 and TRBJ1-3; the D gene is possibly TRBD1 (5 bases). This CDR3 region has 14 residues. Germline V gene lookup returns CDR1 MNHEY and CDR2 SMNVEV (reference sequence). Trimming removed 5 bases from V and 2 bases from J, with 10 bases in between. CDR3 nucleotide sequence: TGTGCCAGCAGTAGAAGGGGCGCTGGAAACACCATATATTTT. As protein: CASSRRGAGNTIYF.

This rearrangement joins TRBV7-8 to TRBJ2-5; TRBD2 matches at 12 bases. The CDR3 extends over 14 amino acids. In germline, CDR1 is SGHVS, CDR2 FQNEAQ. V was clipped by 6 bases and J by 3 bases; unmatched bases: 2. CDR3 DNA sequence: TGTGCCAGCAGTCTAGCGGGGGGGGAAGAGACCCAGTACTTC. This codes for CASSLAGGEETQYF. Looking up the rest from reference TRBV7-8 and TRBJ2-5 gives the full variable domain: GAGVSQSPRYKVAKRGQDVALRCDPISGHVSLFWYQQALGQGPEFLTYFQNEAQLDKSGLPSDRFFAERPEGSVSTLKIQRTQQEDSAVYLCASSLAGGEETQYFGPGTRLLVL.

The J gene is TRBJ2-7, the V gene TRBV29-1, with 12 bases that match TRBD1. The germline V gene encodes CDR1 SQVTM and CDR2 ANQGSEA. Trimming at V came to 6 bases and at J to 7 bases, leaving 10 bases not matched to a gene. This CDR3 region has 14 residues. CDR3 loop: CSVGEGQGAREQYF. The CDR3 nucleotides read TGCAGCGTAGGCGAGGGACAGGGGGCGAGGGAGCAGTACTTC.

The rearrangement links TRBV5-8 to TRBJ2-3; tentative D call: TRBD1 (5 bases). Germline-derived CDR1 and CDR2 are SGHTS and YDEGEE. The CDR3 is made up of 15 amino acids. Trimming left V 2 bases short and J 0 bases short, with 10 bases between. The CDR3 DNA reads as TGTGCCAGCAGCTTCTCCACAGGTAGCACAGATACGCAGTATTTT. This codes for CASSFSTGSTDTQYF.

This clone appeared a single time. The chain couples TRBV29-1 to TRBJ2-2; 8 bases agree with TRBD2. V lost 6 bases to trimming and J lost 7 bases; unmatched junction nucleotides: 7. The CDR3 consists of 13 residues. Germline CDR1 is SQVTM and CDR2 is ANQGSEA. CDR3 DNA: TGCAGCGTCGGTGGACTAGCTAACGGGGAGCTGTTTTTT. Protein: CSVGGLANGELFF.

The V gene is TRBV6-5, the J gene TRBJ1-2, with 7 bases fitting TRBD1. The J segment lost 3 bases and the V segment lost 2 bases, leaving 6 bases of the junction unmatched. CDR1 and CDR2 (germline): MNHEY, SVGAGI. The CDR3 is 15 amino acids. CDR3 in amino acids: CASSYLQGEHYGYTF. Here the CDR3 DNA reads TGTGCCAGCAGTTACCTCCAGGGGGAGCACTATGGCTACACCTTC.

The chain combines TRBV5-4 with TRBJ2-5; D is unresolved. Germline V lookup: CDR1 SGHNT, CDR2 YYREEE (reference sequence). V dropped 4 bases and J dropped 5 bases, with 9 bases sitting between them. The CDR3 consists of 12 residues. The DNA of the CDR3 is TGTGCCAGCAGCACGCGGTGGGAGACCCAGTACTTC. Its protein is CASSTRWETQYF.

This clone was recorded once. V usage is TRBV10-3 and J usage is TRBJ2-2; TRBD1 matches at 9 bases. Trimming at V came to 2 bases and at J to 7 bases, leaving 5 bases not matched to a gene. The CDR3 spans 15 residues. Germline CDR1 and CDR2: ENHRY and SYGVKD. CDR3 sequence (DNA): TGTGCCATCAGTGAGCGGGGACAGGGTGGCGGGGAGCTGTTTTTT. Protein product: CAISERGQGGGELFF.

In this sample, this clone turned up a few times. The chain employs TRBV7-9 and TRBJ1-2; 7 bases are shared with TRBD1. In germline, CDR1 is SEHNR, CDR2 FQNEAQ (reference sequence). V lost 3 bases, J lost 3 bases, and 4 bases stayed unmatched. The CDR3 consists of 14 residues. CDR3 region: CASSFGRGDYGYTF. In DNA form, the CDR3 reads TGTGCCAGCAGCTTCGGCAGGGGGGACTATGGCTACACCTTC.

The rearrangement joins TRBV29-1 to TRBJ1-1, with D perhaps TRBD1 (5 bases). Trimming removed 4 bases at V and 0 bases at J, with 15 bases between. Germline lookup yields CDR1 SQVTM and CDR2 ANQGSEA. The CDR3 totals 15 residues. CDR3 loop: CSVVAGWGMNTEAFF. The CDR3 nucleotides read TGCAGCGTTGTCGCAGGTTGGGGCATGAACACTGAAGCTTTCTTT.

The chain combines TRBV6-5 with TRBJ1-5; D is perhaps TRBD1 (6 bases). The length of the CDR3 is 13 residues. Germline CDR1 MNHEY, CDR2 SVGAGI. The ends were cut back, 3 bases at V and 7 bases at J, with 10 bases in the middle. The CDR3 is CASSYQGRQPQHF. The CDR3 DNA is TGTGCCAGCAGTTATCAGGGGAGACAGCCCCAGCATTTT.

The rearrangement joins TRBV2 to TRBJ1-4, with 8 bases lining up with TRBD1. This CDR3 has 13 residues. Germline CDR1 SNHLY, CDR2 FYNNEI. V lost 8 bases to trimming and J lost 3 bases; unmatched junction nucleotides: 2. The CDR3 spells CASQGAPNEKLFF. In DNA, the CDR3 is TGTGCCAGCCAGGGGGCCCCTAATGAAAAACTGTTTTTT.

This clone has only a few counts. The chain is built from TRBV5-1 and TRBJ2-4, with D possibly TRBD1 on 5 matching bases. The V end was cut by 4 bases, the J end by 8 bases, with 19 bases between. Per germline, CDR1 SGHRS and CDR2 YFSETQ. This CDR3 spans 15 amino acids. The CDR3 nucleotides read TGCGCCAGCAGCGTGGGGATTCAGGGTTTGGACATTCAGTACTTC. Translation gives CASSVGIQGLDIQYF.